The rows below give T cell receptor beta chains drawn from one sample of a study of blood T cells in healthy people across ages. TCRdb processed the 5' RACE reads anew with MiXCR; each CDR3 protein has one entry. The sample has 550,000 to 750,000 distinct CDR3 sequences, over 20% seen once. Sequenced: blood. The receptors were sampled from a man in his sixties or seventies in good health. The CDR3 runs from the conserved cysteine through the conserved F or W. Fields, in order: V gene, J gene, clone size, D gene, CDR3 protein, CDR3 DNA. The D gene is left open where the match is weak. Clone size is stated in some rows and not others, as once, few, many or a class when expanded.

TRBV15,TRBJ2-1,many,TRBD2,CATSWTSGRTFSYNEQFF,TGTGCCACCAGTTGGACTAGCGGGAGGACTTTTTCTTACAATGAGCAGTTCTTC
TRBV13,TRBJ1-1,-,-,CASSLNSALNTEAFF,TGTGCCAGCAGCTTAAATTCCGCTTTGAACACTGAAGCTTTCTTT
TRBV7-2,TRBJ2-2,-,-,CASDSTGELFF,TGTGCCAGCGACTCCACCGGGGAGCTGTTTTTT
TRBV14,TRBJ2-4,many,TRBD1,CASSQAQGAVNIQYF,TGTGCCAGCAGCCAAGCCCAGGGGGCGGTGAACATTCAGTACTTC
TRBV23-1,TRBJ2-4,few,-,CASSPATAKNIQYF,TGCGCCAGCAGTCCAGCGACCGCCAAAAACATTCAGTACTTC
TRBV20-1,TRBJ2-3,-,TRBD2,CSASRLAGADTQYF,TGCAGTGCTAGTAGGCTAGCGGGAGCAGATACGCAGTATTTT
TRBV12-3/TRBV12-4,TRBJ2-1,-,-,CASTEGTAKPPFF,TGTGCCAGCACTGAGGGAACCGCTAAGCCCCCTTTCTTC
TRBV7-3,TRBJ2-1,-,TRBD2,CASSPGGVSSYNEQFF,TGTGCCAGCAGCCCCGGGGGGGTAAGCTCCTACAATGAGCAGTTCTTC
TRBV6-6,TRBJ2-3,-,TRBD1,CASRLRTGDTDTQYF,TGTGCCAGCAGACTGCGGACAGGGGACACAGATACGCAGTATTTT
TRBV12-3/TRBV12-4,TRBJ2-3,-,TRBD2,CASSALAGGGTDMQYF,TGTGCCAGCAGTGCCTTAGCGGGAGGGGGCACAGATATGCAGTATTTT
TRBV3-1,TRBJ1-6,few,-,CASRGPDNSPLHF,TGTGCCAGCAGAGGACCGGATAATTCACCCCTCCACTTT
TRBV5-6,TRBJ2-1,many,-,CASSFGFSDYEQFF,TGTGCCAGCAGCTTTGGTTTTTCGGACTATGAGCAGTTCTTC
TRBV7-2,TRBJ2-3,-,TRBD2,CASSSTSVTDTQYF,TGTGCCAGCAGCTCGACTAGCGTCACAGATACGCAGTATTTT
TRBV25-1,TRBJ2-7,few,-,CASSSGGPDRYEQYF,TGTGCCAGCAGCAGTGGGGGGCCAGATCGGTACGAGCAGTACTTC
TRBV5-1,TRBJ1-5,many,-,CASSPGTQGNQPQHF,TGCGCCAGCAGCCCCGGGACCCAAGGGAATCAGCCCCAGCATTTT
TRBV3-1,TRBJ2-1,few,-,CASSLEQFNEQFF,TGTGCCAGCAGCCTGGAGCAGTTCAATGAGCAGTTCTTC